A selection of T cell receptor beta chains follows, all from one sample in a study of beta chain features in type 1 diabetes. Method: immunoSEQ multiplex PCR; TCRdb's copy keeps in-frame clones and lacks some. The profile shows a few hundred thousand clones, over 8.5% of them singletons. The specimen was central memory CD4+ T cells from blood. These TCRs come from a man between 25 and 39 years old with type 1 diabetes. The CDR3 runs from the conserved cysteine through the conserved F or W. The order of the fields is CDR3 protein, CDR3 DNA, clone size, D gene, V gene, J gene. The D gene is left open where the match is weak. Clone size is shown for a subset of rows, as once, few, many or a class of expanded clone.

CASSQGQNTGELFF	TGTGCCAGCAGCCAGGGACAGAACACCGGGGAGCTGTTTTTT	NA	NA	TRBV14	TRBJ2-2
CASSPSPGSYEQYF	TGTGCCAGCTCACCATCGCCGGGATCCTACGAGCAGTACTTC	few	NA	TRBV18	TRBJ2-7
CASSHPTGSRSYTF	TGTGCCAGCAGCCACCCGACAGGGTCACGGAGCTACACCTTC	NA	TRBD1	TRBV11-2	TRBJ1-2
CASTPGQETQYF	TGCGCCAGCACGCCGGGCCAAGAGACCCAGTACTTC	NA	NA	TRBV5-1	TRBJ2-5
CAGGPLPPTEAFF	TGTGCCGGGGGACCCCTCCCCCCCACTGAAGCTTTCTTT	few	NA	TRBV28	TRBJ1-1
CASSEPGQGEEQYF	TGCGCCAGCAGTGAGCCGGGACAGGGGGAGGAGCAGTACTTC	few	TRBD1	TRBV10-2	TRBJ2-7
CASTQTTTNTEAFF	TGTGCCAGCACCCAGACTACGACGAACACTGAAGCTTTCTTT	few	NA	TRBV7-2	TRBJ1-1
CASSLVSSGGSYEQYF	TGCGCCAGCAGCTTAGTTAGCTCAGGAGGCTCCTACGAGCAGTACTTC	NA	NA	TRBV5-1	TRBJ2-7
CASSFQATYEQYF	TGTGCCAGCAGCTTCCAGGCGACCTACGAGCAGTACTTC	few	NA	TRBV7-2	TRBJ2-7
CASSSGTVNTEAFF	TGTGCCAGCAGTTCCGGGACGGTGAACACTGAAGCTTTCTTT	NA	NA	TRBV6-1	TRBJ1-1
CASSASTSGRTGELFF	TGTGCCAGCAGCGCGTCGACTAGCGGGCGGACCGGGGAGCTGTTTTTT	few	TRBD2	TRBV5-4	TRBJ2-2
CASSGDGSYEQYF	TGTGCCAGCAGTGGGGACGGCTCCTACGAGCAGTACTTC	NA	NA	TRBV6-5	TRBJ2-7
CASSLVGGPDTQYF	TGTGCCAGCAGCTTAGTGGGGGGGCCAGATACGCAGTATTTT	few	NA	TRBV7-2	TRBJ2-3
CATSRPGGVNTEAFF	TGTGCCACCAGCAGACCAGGGGGTGTGAACACTGAAGCTTTCTTT	NA	TRBD1	TRBV15	TRBJ1-1
CASSQDIPYEQYF	TGTGCCAGCAGCCAAGATATCCCTTACGAGCAGTACTTC	few	NA	TRBV4-2	TRBJ2-7
CASSTEADTQYF	TGTGCCAGCAGCACTGAAGCAGATACGCAGTATTTT	many	NA	TRBV28	TRBJ2-3
CASSLRYNEQFF	TGTGCCAGCAGCTTACGATACAATGAGCAGTTCTTC	NA	NA	TRBV11-2	TRBJ2-1
CASSSTYNEQFF	TGTGCCAGCAGTTCTACATACAATGAGCAGTTCTTC	NA	NA	TRBV6-6	TRBJ2-1
CASRGQEYFSTDTQYF	TGTGCCAGTAGAGGACAAGAGTACTTTAGCACAGATACGCAGTATTTT	NA	NA	TRBV19	TRBJ2-3
CASSLVSGTSGSLSYEQYF	TGCGCCAGCAGCTTGGTGTCCGGGACTAGCGGGAGCCTCTCCTACGAGCAGTACTTC	NA	TRBD2	TRBV5-1	TRBJ2-7
CASSPSGTKEEQYF	TGTGCCAGCAGCCCCTCGGGTACGAAGGAGGAGCAGTACTTC	NA	NA	TRBV7-2	TRBJ2-5
CAWSAFMDQPQHF	TGTGCCTGGAGTGCGTTCATGGATCAGCCCCAGCATTTT	NA	NA	TRBV30	TRBJ1-5
CASSLDGRGRNEQYF	TGTGCCAGCAGCTTAGACGGGCGGGGTAGGAACGAGCAGTACTTC	few	NA	TRBV7-6	TRBJ2-7
CATEPGQAWNTGELFF	TGTGCCACCGAGCCGGGACAGGCCTGGAACACCGGGGAGCTGTTTTTT	few	TRBD1	TRBV7-9	TRBJ2-2
CASSYGQGSFSYEQYF	TGTGCCAGCAGTTACGGACAGGGGTCTTTCTCCTACGAGCAGTACTTC	NA	TRBD1	TRBV6-5	TRBJ2-7
CASSYSFGTGGHGYTF	TGTGCCAGCAGTTACTCGTTTGGGACAGGGGGACATGGCTACACCTTC	few	TRBD1	TRBV6-5	TRBJ1-2
CASSRQGYGSTDTQYF	TGTGCCAGCAGTCGTCAGGGGTATGGGAGCACAGATACGCAGTATTTT	NA	NA	TRBV2	TRBJ2-3
CASSSFRGQGGTEAFF	TGTGCCAGCAGCTCTTTCCGCGGACAGGGAGGGACTGAAGCTTTCTTT	few	TRBD1	TRBV11-1	TRBJ1-1
CASSYAPRGYTF	TGTGCCAGCAGCTACGCACCAAGGGGCTACACCTTC	few	NA	TRBV6-5	TRBJ1-2
CASSSQTGATYEQYF	TGTGCCAGCAGCTCCCAGACAGGGGCTACCTACGAGCAGTACTTC	many	TRBD1	TRBV11-2	TRBJ2-7